This TCR beta chain originates from a study of T cells after yellow fever vaccination. There are 15 residues in the CDR3. Germline CDR1 MNHEY, CDR2 SVGEGT. Trimming took 3 bases from V and 0 from J, leaving 10 bases between them. It was through 5'RACE template switching that TCR cDNA was made, with a universal primer site and UMIs added. TCRdb recomputed calls from the 5' RACE reads with MiXCR, one row per CDR3 protein. The sample shows 170,000 or so distinct CDR3 sequences, approximately 6% of them seen only once. The study, taken as a whole, reports: Across the CD4 and CD8 compartments, a small share of clonotypes was present in both. Weaker overall, the secondary response nonetheless peaked faster (day 5 versus 15).

This clonotype has a count of ten or more. Its target is unknown. The chain couples TRBV6-2 or TRBV6-3 to TRBJ2-3; D not certain. Material: CD4+ T cells sorted from PBMCs, obtained on the day of the first yellow fever vaccination. The sequence was obtained from a young man who received the YFV17D yellow fever vaccine. The CDR3 is CASSYLVRSTDTQYF. The CDR3 DNA reads TGTGCCAGCAGTTATTTGGTCAGGAGCACAGATACGCAGTATTTT.